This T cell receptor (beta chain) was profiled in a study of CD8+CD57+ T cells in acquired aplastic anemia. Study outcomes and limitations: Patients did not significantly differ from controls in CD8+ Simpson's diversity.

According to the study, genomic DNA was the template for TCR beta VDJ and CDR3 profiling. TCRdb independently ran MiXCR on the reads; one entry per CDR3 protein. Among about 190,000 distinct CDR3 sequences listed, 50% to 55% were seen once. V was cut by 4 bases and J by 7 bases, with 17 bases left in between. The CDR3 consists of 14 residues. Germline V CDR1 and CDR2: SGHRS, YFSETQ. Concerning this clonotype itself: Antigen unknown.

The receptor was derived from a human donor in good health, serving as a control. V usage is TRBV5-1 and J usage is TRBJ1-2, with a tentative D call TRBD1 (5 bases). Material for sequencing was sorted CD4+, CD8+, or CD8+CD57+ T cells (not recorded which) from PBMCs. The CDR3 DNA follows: TGCGCCAGCAGCCTTGGGGACGGCCTCTCTGGCTACACCTTC. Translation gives CASSLGDGLSGYTF.